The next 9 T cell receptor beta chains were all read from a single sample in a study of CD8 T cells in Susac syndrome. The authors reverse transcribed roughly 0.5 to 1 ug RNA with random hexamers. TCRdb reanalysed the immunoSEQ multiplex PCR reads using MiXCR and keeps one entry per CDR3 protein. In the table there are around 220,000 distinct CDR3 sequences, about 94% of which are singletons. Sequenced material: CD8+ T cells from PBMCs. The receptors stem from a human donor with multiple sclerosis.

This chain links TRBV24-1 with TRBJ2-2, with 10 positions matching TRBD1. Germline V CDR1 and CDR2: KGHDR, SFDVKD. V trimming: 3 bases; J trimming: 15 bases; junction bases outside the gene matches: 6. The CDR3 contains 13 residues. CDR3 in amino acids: CATSDVVGTGVFF. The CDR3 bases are TGTGCCACCAGTGATGTTGTCGGGACAGGGGTGTTTTTT.

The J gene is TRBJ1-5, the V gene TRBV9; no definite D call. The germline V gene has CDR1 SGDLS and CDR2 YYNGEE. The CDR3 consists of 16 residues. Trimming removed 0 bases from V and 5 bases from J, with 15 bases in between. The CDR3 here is CASSVGEQRLHQPQHF. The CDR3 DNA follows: TGTGCCAGCAGCGTAGGGGAACAGAGACTGCATCAGCCCCAGCATTTT. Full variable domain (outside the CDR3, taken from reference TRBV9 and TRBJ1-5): DSGVTQTPKHLITATGQRVTLRCSPRSGDLSVYWYQQSLDQGLQFLIQYYNGEERAKGNILERFSAQQFPDLHSELNLSSLELGDSALYFCASSVGEQRLHQPQHFGDGTRLSIL.

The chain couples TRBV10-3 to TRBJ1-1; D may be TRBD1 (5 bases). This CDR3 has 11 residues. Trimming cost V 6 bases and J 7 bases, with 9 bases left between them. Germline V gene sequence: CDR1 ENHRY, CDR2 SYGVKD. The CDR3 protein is CAIRGDGEAFF. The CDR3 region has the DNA TGTGCCATCAGGGGGGACGGTGAAGCTTTCTTT.

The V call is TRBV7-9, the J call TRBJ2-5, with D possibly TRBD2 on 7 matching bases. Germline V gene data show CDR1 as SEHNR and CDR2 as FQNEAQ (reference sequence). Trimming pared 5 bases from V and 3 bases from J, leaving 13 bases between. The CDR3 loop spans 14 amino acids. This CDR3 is CASSPQGGKETQYF. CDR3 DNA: TGTGCCAGCAGCCCACAGGGAGGGAAAGAGACCCAGTACTTC.

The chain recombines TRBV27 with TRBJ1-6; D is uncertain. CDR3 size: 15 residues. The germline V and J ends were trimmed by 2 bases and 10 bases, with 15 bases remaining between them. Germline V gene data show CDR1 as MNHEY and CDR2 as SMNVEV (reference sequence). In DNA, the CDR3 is TGTGCCAGCAGTTTAGAGCTTCCTAATCTATCACCCCTCCACTTT. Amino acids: CASSLELPNLSPLHF.

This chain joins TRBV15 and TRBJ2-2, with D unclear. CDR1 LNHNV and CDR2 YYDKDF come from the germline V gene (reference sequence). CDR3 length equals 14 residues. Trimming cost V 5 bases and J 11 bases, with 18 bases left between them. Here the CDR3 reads CATSERPLSGELFF. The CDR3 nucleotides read TGTGCCACCAGCGAACGACCCTTGTCTGGAGAGCTGTTTTTT.

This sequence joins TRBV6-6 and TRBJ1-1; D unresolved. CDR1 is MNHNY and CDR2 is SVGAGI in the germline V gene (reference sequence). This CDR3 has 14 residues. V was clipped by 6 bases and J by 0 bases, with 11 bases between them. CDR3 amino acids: CASSPDTMNTEAFF. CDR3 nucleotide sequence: TGTGCCAGCAGCCCAGACACAATGAACACTGAAGCTTTCTTT.

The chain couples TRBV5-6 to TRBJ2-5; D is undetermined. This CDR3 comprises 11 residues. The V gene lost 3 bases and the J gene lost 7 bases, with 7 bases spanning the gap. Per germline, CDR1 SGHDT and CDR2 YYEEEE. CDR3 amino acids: CASSSGGTQYF. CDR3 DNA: TGTGCCAGCAGCTCGGGCGGGACCCAGTACTTC.

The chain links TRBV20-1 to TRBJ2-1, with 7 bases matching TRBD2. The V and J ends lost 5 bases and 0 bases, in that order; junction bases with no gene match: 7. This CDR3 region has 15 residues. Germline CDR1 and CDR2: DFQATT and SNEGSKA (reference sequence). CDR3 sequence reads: CSAVRRGSSYNEQFF. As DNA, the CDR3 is TGCAGTGCTGTCCGACGCGGGAGCTCCTACAATGAGCAGTTCTTC.